This T cell receptor beta chain was profiled in a study of T cells in Graves' hyperthyroidism and ophthalmopathy. Findings and caveats of the study: The model anticipated ophthalmopathy a median approximately six months pre-onset. Ophthalmopathy was told apart from stable hyperthyroidism by a 13 V-J model.

On this clonotype: Its antigen is not identified. A much larger clone differs from this one at a single base, so this may be a read error.

Ophthalmopathy patients had Clinical Activity Score at least 3, NOSPECS grade at least 4, duration under 3 months. On the basis of clinical symptoms, serum thyroxine and TRAb, thyroid ultrasound and orbital computed tomography, diagnoses were made. The V gene lost 0 bases and the J gene lost 4 bases, with 13 bases spanning the gap. This CDR3 has 15 residues. The V gene's germline CDR1 is SGHRS and CDR2 YFSETQ. Amplified regions were TCR beta CDR3 sequences from RNA transcripts. First-round RT-PCR targeting the TCR CDR3 was performed with the HTBI primer set. TCRdb ran MiXCR on the multiplex PCR reads and lists one entry per CDR3 protein. The sample yields over 500,000 distinct CDR3 sequences, under 20% seen once.

J is TRBJ1-2 and V is TRBV5-1; D gene unclear. Sequencing used blood. The receptor was derived from a woman under 30 with Graves' ophthalmopathy. The CDR3 bases are TGCGCCAGCAGCTTGGAAACGGGAGCTAGCTATGGCTACACCTTC. Translated: CASSLETGASYGYTF.